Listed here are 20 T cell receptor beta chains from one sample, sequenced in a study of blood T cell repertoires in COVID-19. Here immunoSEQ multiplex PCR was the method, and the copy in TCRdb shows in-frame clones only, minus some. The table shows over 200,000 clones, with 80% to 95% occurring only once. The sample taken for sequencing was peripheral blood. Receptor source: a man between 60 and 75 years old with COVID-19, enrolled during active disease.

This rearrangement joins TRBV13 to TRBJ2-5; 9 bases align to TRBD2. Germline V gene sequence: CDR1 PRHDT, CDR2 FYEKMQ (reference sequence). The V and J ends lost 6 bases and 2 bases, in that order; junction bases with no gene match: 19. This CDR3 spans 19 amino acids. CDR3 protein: CASSPSQMYGSGGQETQYF. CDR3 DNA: TGTGCCAGCAGTCCCTCCCAAATGTACGGTAGCGGGGGACAAGAGACCCAGTACTTC. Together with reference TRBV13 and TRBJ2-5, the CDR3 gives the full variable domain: AAGVIQSPRHLIKEKRETATLKCYPIPRHDTVYWYQQGPGQDPQFLISFYEKMQSDKGSIPDRFSAQQFSDYHSELNMSSLELGDSALYFCASSPSQMYGSGGQETQYFGPGTRLLVL.

CDR3 amino acids: CASSRTGGSSPLHF. The CDR3 DNA follows: TGTGCCAGCAGTCGAACAGGGGGTAGTTCACCCCTCCACTTT. This sequence joins TRBV28 and TRBJ1-6; 8 bases line up with TRBD1. Germline-derived CDR1 and CDR2 are MDHEN and SYDVKM. CDR3 length: 14 amino acids. After removal of 5 bases from V and 9 bases from J, the junction contained 6 bases not matched to a gene.

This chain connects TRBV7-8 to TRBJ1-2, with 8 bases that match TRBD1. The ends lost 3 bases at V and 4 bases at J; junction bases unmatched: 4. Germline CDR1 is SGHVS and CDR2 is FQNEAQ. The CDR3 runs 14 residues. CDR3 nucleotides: TGTGCCAGCAGCTTCAGCGACAGGGGCTATGGCTACACCTTC. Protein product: CASSFSDRGYGYTF.

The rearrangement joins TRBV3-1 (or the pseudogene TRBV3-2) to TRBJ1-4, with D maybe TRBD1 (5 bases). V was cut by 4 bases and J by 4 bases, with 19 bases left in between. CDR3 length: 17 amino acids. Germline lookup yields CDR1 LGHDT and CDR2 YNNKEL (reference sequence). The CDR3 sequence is CASSPQGRGLDNEKLFF. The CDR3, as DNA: TGTGCCAGCAGCCCGCAAGGGAGGGGCTTAGATAATGAAAAACTGTTTTTT.

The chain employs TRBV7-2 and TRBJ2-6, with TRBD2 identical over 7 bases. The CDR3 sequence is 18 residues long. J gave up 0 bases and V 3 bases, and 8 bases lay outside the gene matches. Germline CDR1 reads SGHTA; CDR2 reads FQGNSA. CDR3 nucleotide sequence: TGTGCCAGCAGCTTTATCCGGGGAGGGAGCTCTGGGGCCAACGTCCTGACTTTC. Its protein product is CASSFIRGGSSGANVLTF. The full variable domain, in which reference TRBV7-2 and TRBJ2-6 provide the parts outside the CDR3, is GAGVSQSPSNKVTEKGKDVELRCDPISGHTALYWYRQSLGQGLEFLIYFQGNSAPDKSGLPSDRFSAERTGGSVSTLTIQRTQQEDSAVYLCASSFIRGGSSGANVLTFGAGSRLTVL.

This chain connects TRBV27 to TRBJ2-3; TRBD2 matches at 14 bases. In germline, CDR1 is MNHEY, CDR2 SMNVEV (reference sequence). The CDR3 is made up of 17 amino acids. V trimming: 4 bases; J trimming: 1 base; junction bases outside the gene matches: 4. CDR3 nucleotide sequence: TGTGCCAGCAGTTCCCCGGGACTAGCGGGGGGCACAGATACGCAGTATTTT. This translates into CASSSPGLAGGTDTQYF.

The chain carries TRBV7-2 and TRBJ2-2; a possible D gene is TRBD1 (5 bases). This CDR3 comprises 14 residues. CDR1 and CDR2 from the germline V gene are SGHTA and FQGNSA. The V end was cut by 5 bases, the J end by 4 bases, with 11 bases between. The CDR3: CASSLQVSTGELFF. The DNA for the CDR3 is TGTGCCAGCAGCCTACAGGTGTCCACCGGGGAGCTGTTTTTT.

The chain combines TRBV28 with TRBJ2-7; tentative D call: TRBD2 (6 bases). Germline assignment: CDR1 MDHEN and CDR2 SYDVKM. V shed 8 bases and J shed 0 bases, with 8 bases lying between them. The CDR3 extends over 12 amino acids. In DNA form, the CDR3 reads TGTGCCAGCCAGACTAGCTCCTACGAGCAGTACTTC. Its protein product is CASQTSSYEQYF. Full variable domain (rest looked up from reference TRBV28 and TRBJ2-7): DVKVTQSSRYLVKRTGEKVFLECVQDMDHENMFWYRQDPGLGLRLIYFSYDVKMKEKGDIPEGYSVSREKKERFSLILESASTNQTSMYLCASQTSSYEQYFGPGTRLTVT.

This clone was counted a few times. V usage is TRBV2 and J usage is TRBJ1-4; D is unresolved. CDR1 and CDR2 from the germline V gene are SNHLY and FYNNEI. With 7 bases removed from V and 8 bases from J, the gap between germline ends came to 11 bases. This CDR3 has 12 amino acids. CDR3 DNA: TGTGCCAGCATGCGTACGGGAGAAAAACTGTTTTTT. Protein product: CASMRTGEKLFF. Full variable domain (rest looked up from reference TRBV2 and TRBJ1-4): EPEVTQTPSHQVTQMGQEVILRCVPISNHLYFYWYRQILGQKVEFLVSFYNNEISEKSEIFDDQFSVERPDGSNFTLKIRSTKLEDSAMYFCASMRTGEKLFFGSGTQLSVL.

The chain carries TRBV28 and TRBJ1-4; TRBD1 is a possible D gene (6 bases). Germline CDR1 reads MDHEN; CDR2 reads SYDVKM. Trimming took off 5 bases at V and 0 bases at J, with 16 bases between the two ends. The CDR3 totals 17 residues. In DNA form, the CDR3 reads TGTGCCAGCAGTCCCCTGGGCAGGGGAACAACTAATGAAAAACTGTTTTTT. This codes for CASSPLGRGTTNEKLFF.

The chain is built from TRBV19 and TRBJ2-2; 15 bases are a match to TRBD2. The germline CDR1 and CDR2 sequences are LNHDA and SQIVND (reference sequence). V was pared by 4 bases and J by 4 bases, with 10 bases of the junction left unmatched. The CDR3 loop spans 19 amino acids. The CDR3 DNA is TGTGCCAGTAGTACCTCCGGACTAGCGGGGGGGGATGGCACCGGGGAGCTGTTTTTT. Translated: CASSTSGLAGGDGTGELFF.

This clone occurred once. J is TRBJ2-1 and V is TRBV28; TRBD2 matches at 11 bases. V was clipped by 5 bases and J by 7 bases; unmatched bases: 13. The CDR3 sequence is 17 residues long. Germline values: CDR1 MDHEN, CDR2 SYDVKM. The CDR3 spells CASSPRLTSGSSNEQFF. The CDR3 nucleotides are TGTGCCAGCAGTCCACGTCTCACTAGCGGGAGCTCTAATGAGCAGTTCTTC.

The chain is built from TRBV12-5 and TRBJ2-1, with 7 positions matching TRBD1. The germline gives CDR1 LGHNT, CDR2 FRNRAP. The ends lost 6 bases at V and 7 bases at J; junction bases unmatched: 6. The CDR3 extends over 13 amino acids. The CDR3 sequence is CASGFLTGNEQFF. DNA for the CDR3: TGTGCTAGTGGCTTCTTGACAGGGAATGAGCAGTTCTTC.

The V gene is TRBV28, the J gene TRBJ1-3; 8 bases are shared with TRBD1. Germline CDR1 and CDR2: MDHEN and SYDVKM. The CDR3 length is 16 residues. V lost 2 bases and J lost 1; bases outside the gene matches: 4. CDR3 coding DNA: TGTGCCAGCAGTTTAGGGGACAGGACTTCTGGAAACACCATATATTTT. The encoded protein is CASSLGDRTSGNTIYF.

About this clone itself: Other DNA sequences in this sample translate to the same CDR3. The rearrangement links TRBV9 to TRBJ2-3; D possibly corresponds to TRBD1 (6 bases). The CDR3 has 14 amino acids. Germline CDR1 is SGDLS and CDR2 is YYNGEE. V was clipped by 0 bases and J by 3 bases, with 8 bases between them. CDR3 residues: CASSVEGQTDTQYF. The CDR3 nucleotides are TGTGCCAGCAGCGTAGAGGGACAAACAGATACGCAGTATTTT. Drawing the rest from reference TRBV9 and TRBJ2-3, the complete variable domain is DSGVTQTPKHLITATGQRVTLRCSPRSGDLSVYWYQQSLDQGLQFLIQYYNGEERAKGNILERFSAQQFPDLHSELNLSSLELGDSALYFCASSVEGQTDTQYFGPGTRLTVL.

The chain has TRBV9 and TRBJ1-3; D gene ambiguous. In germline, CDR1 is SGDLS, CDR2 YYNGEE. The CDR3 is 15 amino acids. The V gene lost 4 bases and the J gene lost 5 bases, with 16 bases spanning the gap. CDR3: CASSRLESARNTIYF. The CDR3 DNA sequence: TGTGCCAGCAGCCGCTTAGAGTCCGCTAGAAACACCATATATTTT.

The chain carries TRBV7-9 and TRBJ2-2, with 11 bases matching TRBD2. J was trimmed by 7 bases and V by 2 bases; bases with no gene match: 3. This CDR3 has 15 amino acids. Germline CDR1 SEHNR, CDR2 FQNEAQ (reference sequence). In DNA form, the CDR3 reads TGTGCCAGCAGCTTAACGGGGACTAGCGGCGGGGAGCTGTTTTTT. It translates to CASSLTGTSGGELFF. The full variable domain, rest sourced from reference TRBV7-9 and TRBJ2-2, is DTGVSQNPRHKITKRGQNVTFRCDPISEHNRLYWYRQTLGQGPEFLTYFQNEAQLEKSRLLSDRFSAERPKGSFSTLEIQRTEQGDSAMYLCASSLTGTSGGELFFGEGSRLTVL.

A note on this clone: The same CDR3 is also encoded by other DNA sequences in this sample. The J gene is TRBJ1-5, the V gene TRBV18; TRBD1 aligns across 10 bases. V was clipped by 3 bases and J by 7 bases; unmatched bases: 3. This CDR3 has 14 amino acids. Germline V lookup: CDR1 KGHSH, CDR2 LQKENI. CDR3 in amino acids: CASSPGTGAQPQHF. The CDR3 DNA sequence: TGTGCCAGCTCACCCGGGACAGGGGCACAGCCCCAGCATTTT.

Written as DNA, the CDR3 is TGTGCCAGCAGCTTAGATGGCCATAGCAATCAGCCCCAGCATTTT. This gives the protein CASSLDGHSNQPQHF. The gene calls are TRBV7-9 and TRBJ1-5; no reliable D call. V lost 1 base, J lost 0 bases, and 7 bases lay in between. The CDR3 loop spans 15 amino acids. The V gene's germline CDR1 is SEHNR and CDR2 FQNEAQ (reference sequence).

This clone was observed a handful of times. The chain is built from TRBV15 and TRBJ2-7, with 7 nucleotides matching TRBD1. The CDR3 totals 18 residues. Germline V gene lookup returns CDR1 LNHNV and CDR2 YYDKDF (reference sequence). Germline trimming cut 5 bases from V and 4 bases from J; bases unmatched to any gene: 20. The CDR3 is CATSFDRVGMGNLYEQYF. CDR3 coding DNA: TGTGCCACCAGCTTCGACAGGGTGGGGATGGGGAACCTTTACGAGCAGTACTTC.